This T cell receptor beta chain stems from a study of CD8+ T cells in alopecia areata. Findings and caveats of the study: An increase in clonality over normal scalp was evident in lesional scalp, especially alopecia totalis/universalis. Sharing of TCRs across patients appeared less clear than in mice, possibly for HLA-related reasons. Scalp samples also yield sequences from resident alphabeta T cells of normal skin.

Extracted from the samples, RNA was reverse transcribed into cDNA to serve as the sequencing template. Here immunoSEQ multiplex PCR was the method, and the copy in TCRdb shows in-frame clones only, minus some. The repertoire holds 160,000 or so clones, with about 53% as singletons. Collection of lesional scalp punch biopsies and peripheral blood was performed in alopecia areata patients. This clone was observed a handful of times. Antigen: not known. Trimming took off 2 bases at V and 12 bases at J, with 16 bases between the two ends. This CDR3 region has 14 residues. Germline-derived CDR1 and CDR2 are MNHEY and SMNVEV (reference sequence).

The genes are TRBV27 and TRBJ1-4; weak D call: TRBD1 (6 bases). This clonotype originated in a human donor with alopecia areata. Material: CD8+ T cells sorted from blood, obtained at week 0. In DNA form, the CDR3 reads TGTGCCAGCAGTTTAGCGACAGGCCTTGGGGAACTGTTTTTT. Its protein product is CASSLATGLGELFF.